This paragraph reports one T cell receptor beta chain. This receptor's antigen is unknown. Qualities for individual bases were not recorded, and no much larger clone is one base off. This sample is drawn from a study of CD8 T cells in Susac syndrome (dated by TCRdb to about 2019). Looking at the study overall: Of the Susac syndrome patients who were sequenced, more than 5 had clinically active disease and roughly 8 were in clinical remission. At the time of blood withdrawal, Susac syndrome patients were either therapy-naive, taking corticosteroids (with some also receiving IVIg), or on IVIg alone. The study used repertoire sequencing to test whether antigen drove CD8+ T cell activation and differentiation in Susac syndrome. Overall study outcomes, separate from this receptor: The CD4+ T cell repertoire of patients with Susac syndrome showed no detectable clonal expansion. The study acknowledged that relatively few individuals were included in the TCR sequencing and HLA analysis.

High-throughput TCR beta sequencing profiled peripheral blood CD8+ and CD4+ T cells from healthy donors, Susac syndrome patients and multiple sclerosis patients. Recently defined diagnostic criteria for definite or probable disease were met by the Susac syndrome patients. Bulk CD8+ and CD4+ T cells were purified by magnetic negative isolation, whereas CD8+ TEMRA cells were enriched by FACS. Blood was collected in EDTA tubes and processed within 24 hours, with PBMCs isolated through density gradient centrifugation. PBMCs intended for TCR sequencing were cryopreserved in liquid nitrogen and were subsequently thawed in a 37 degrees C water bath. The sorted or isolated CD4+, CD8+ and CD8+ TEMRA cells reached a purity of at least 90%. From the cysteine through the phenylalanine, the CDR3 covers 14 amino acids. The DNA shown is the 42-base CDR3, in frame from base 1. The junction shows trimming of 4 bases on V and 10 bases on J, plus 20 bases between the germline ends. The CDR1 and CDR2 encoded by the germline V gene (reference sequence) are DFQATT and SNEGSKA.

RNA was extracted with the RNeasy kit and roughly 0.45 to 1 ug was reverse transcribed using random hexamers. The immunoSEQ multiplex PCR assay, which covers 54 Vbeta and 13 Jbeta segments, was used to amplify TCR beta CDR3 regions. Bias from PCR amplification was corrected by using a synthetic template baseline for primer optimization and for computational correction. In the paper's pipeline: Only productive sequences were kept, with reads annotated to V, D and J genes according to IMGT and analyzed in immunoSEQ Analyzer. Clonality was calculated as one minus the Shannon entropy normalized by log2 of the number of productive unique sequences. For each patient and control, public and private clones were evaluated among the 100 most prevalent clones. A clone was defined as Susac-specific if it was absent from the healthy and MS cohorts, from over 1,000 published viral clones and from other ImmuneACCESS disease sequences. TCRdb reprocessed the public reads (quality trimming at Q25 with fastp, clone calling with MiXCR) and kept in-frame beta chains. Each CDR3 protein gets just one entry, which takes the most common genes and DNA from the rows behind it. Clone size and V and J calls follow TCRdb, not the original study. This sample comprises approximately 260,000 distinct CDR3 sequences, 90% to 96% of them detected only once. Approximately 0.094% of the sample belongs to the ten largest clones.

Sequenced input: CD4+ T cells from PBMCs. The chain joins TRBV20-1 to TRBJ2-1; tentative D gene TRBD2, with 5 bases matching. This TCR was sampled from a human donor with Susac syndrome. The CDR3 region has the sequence CSAIQPLPASEQFF. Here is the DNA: TGCAGTGCTATACAACCCCTCCCCGCTAGCGAGCAGTTCTTC.